This record covers a single TCR beta chain. The source of the sample is a study of blood T cell repertoires in COVID-19. Overall study context: Sites across the United States, Italy and Spain contributed samples from acute and convalescent COVID-19. From T cells, B-cell-depleted T cells, or PBMCs came the material, which was cDNA or gDNA.

Clones were read by immunoSEQ multiplex PCR, and TCRdb kept only the in-frame ones, dropping some. The sample holds about 120,000 clones, 85% to 90% seen once. The CDR3 runs 14 residues. Germline CDR1 reads SGHNT; CDR2 reads YENEEA. V was clipped by 5 bases and J by 0 bases, with 9 bases between them. This sequence originates from a woman in her sixties with COVID-19, enrolled during active disease. The chain combines TRBV11-3 with TRBJ2-3; D not certain. The sequenced material came from peripheral blood. CDR3 sequence (DNA): TGTGCCAGCAGCAGCACCACGAGCACAGATACGCAGTATTTT. Amino acid sequence: CASSSTTSTDTQYF.